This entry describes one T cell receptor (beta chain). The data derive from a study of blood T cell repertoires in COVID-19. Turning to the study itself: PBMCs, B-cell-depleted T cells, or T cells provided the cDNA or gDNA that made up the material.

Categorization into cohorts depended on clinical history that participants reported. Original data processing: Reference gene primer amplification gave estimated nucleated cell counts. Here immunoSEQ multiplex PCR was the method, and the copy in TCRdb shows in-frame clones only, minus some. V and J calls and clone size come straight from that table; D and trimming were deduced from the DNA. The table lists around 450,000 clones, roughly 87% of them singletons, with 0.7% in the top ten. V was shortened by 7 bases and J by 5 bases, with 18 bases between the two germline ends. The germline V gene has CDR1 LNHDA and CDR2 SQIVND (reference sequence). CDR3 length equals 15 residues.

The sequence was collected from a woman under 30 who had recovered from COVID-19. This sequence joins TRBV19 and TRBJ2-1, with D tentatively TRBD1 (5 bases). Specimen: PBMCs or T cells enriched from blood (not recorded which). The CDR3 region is CASTPEPAGNNEQFF. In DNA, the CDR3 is TGTGCCAGTACCCCAGAACCGGCAGGGAACAATGAGCAGTTCTTC.